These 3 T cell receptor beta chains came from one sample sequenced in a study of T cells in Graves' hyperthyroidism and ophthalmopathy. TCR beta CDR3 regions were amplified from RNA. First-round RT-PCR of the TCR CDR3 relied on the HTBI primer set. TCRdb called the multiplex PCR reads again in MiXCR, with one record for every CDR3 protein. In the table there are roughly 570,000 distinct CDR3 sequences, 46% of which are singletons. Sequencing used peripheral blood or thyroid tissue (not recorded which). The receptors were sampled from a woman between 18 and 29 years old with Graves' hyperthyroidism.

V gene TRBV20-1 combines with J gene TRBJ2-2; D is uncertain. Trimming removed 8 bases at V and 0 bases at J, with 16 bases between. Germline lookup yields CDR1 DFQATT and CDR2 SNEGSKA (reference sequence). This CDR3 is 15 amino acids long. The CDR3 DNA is TGCAGTACCGATCCTGGCGGTACGAACACCGGGGAGCTGTTTTTT. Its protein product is CSTDPGGTNTGELFF.

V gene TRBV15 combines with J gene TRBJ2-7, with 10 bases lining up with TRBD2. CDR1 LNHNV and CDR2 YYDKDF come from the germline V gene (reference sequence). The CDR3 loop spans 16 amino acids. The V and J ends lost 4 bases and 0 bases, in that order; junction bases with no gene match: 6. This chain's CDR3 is CATSTSSGSHSYEQYF. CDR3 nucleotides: TGTGCCACCAGCACCTCTAGCGGGAGCCACTCCTACGAGCAGTACTTC.

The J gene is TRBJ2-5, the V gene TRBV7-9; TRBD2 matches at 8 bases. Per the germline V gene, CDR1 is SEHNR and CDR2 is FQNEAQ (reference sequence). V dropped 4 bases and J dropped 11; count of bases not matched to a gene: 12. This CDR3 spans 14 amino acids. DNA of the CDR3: TGTGCCAGCAGCTCGGGACTAGGACGATCGACGCAGTACTTC. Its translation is CASSSGLGRSTQYF.